The 7 T cell receptor beta chains below all came from one sample that was sequenced in a study of neurological immune-mediated disorders. TCRdb reanalysed the 5' RACE reads using MiXCR and keeps one entry per CDR3 protein. The data show tens of thousands of distinct CDR3 sequences, approximately 3.7% seen once. The sequenced sample was PBMCs. These receptors originate from a woman between 45 and 60 years old with multiple sclerosis.

At least ten counts were recorded for this clonotype. This chain uses TRBV20-1 with TRBJ2-3, with D possibly TRBD2 on 6 matching bases. Germline CDR1 and CDR2: DFQATT and SNEGSKA (reference sequence). The V gene lost 1 base and the J gene lost 4 bases, with 15 bases spanning the gap. The CDR3 runs to 15 residues. CDR3 in DNA: TGCAGTGCTAGAGTTTTGGGGACTTCCGCAGATACGCAGTATTTT. This codes for CSARVLGTSADTQYF.

Points on this clonotype: A single base separates this from a much larger clone, so it may be a read error. V usage is TRBV20-1 and J usage is TRBJ2-3; D remains ambiguous. The CDR3 covers 14 residues. The V gene lost 2 bases and the J gene lost 6 bases, with 15 bases spanning the gap. CDR1 DFQATT and CDR2 SNEGSKA come from the germline V gene (reference sequence). The CDR3 region is CSARPMGCADTQYF. As DNA, the CDR3 is TGCAGTGCTAGACCCATGGGGTGTGCGGATACGCAGTATTTT.

This clonotype has ten or more counts. The gene calls are TRBV9 and TRBJ2-1, with D maybe TRBD2 (6 bases). Trimming removed 4 bases from V and 2 bases from J, with 16 bases in between. From germline, CDR1 is SGDLS and CDR2 YYNGEE. The CDR3 consists of 16 residues. The CDR3 is CASSPGLSYTYNEQFF. CDR3 nucleotide sequence: TGTGCCAGCAGCCCCGGACTATCATATACCTACAATGAGCAGTTCTTC.

CDR3 loop: CASRAGGVYEQYF. CDR3 coding DNA: TGTGCCAGCAGGGCAGGGGGCGTCTACGAGCAGTACTTC. V is TRBV2 and J is TRBJ2-7, with 8 bases fitting TRBD1. V shed 6 bases, J shed 3 bases, and the junction held 4 bases outside the gene matches. Germline V gene data show CDR1 as SNHLY and CDR2 as FYNNEI. This CDR3 is built from 13 residues.

This clonotype was seen ten or more times. V and J are TRBV29-1 and TRBJ2-3; TRBD2 might be the D (7 bases). V was shortened by 6 bases and J by 3 bases, with 19 bases between the two germline ends. The germline gives CDR1 SQVTM, CDR2 ANQGSEA. This CDR3 has 15 residues. The chain's CDR3 is CSVRGGDSGTDTQYF. The CDR3 DNA is TGCAGCGTACGCGGGGGCGACAGTGGGACAGATACGCAGTATTTT.

At least ten counts were recorded for this clonotype. CDR3 loop: CASTRGRGLLNYEQYF. The CDR3 DNA follows: TGTGCCAGCACTCGGGGGCGGGGACTCCTCAACTACGAGCAGTACTTC. The chain employs TRBV12-3 or TRBV12-4 and TRBJ2-7, with D possibly called TRBD1 or TRBD2 (6 bases each). The CDR3 runs to 16 residues. V shed 7 bases and J shed 3 bases, with 22 bases lying between them.

This clonotype was found many times. The chain employs TRBV20-1 and TRBJ2-5, with 7 bases matching TRBD2. The CDR3 contains 16 residues. Germline CDR1 DFQATT, CDR2 SNEGSKA (reference sequence). V dropped 3 bases and J dropped 0; count of bases not matched to a gene: 10. The CDR3 coding sequence is TGCAGTGCTAGGGCCCTAGCGGACCAGTACCAAGAGACCCAGTACTTC. Residues: CSARALADQYQETQYF.